One and the same sample provided the 30 T cell receptor beta chains below, sequenced in a study of graft-versus-host responses after intestinal transplantation. TCRdb keeps only in-frame clones here, not all; method: immunoSEQ multiplex PCR. The repertoire holds 90,000 to 150,000 clones, with approximately 96% as singletons. These receptors' targets are unknown. The sample in question was unstimulated CD8+ T cells sorted from spleen or lymph node cells, obtained before intestinal transplant. The receptors come from a human donor who received an intestinal transplant.

The J gene is TRBJ2-7, the V gene TRBV5-4, with 8 bases lining up with TRBD1. CDR3 length: 14 amino acids. The germline V gene encodes CDR1 SGHNT and CDR2 YYREEE (reference sequence). The V and J ends lost 2 bases and 3 bases, in that order; junction bases with no gene match: 4. Here the CDR3 reads CASSLNGQGYEQYF. CDR3 nucleotide sequence: TGTGCCAGCAGCTTAAACGGACAGGGCTACGAGCAGTACTTC.

This rearrangement joins TRBV13 to TRBJ2-1, with 8 bases fitting TRBD2. Germline assignment: CDR1 PRHDT and CDR2 FYEKMQ (reference sequence). J lost 3 bases, V lost 4 bases, and 2 bases had no gene match. The CDR3 consists of 14 residues. The CDR3 DNA reads as TGTGCCAGCAGCTCGGGGGGGTTCTACAATGAGCAGTTCTTC. Protein sequence: CASSSGGFYNEQFF.

CDR3 in DNA: TGTGCCAGCAGTTACCCGACAGATTTTAGCAATCAGCCCCAGCATTTT. It translates to CASSYPTDFSNQPQHF. This chain links TRBV6-5 with TRBJ1-5; D may be TRBD1 (5 bases). Germline assignment: CDR1 MNHEY and CDR2 SVGAGI. There are 16 residues in the CDR3. V was cut by 2 bases and J by 0 bases, with 11 bases left in between.

V gene TRBV6-1 combines with J gene TRBJ2-5, with D perhaps matching TRBD1 (5 bases). The CDR3 extends over 14 amino acids. Germline-derived CDR1 and CDR2 are MNHNS and SASEGT. V was trimmed by 4 bases and J by 5 bases, leaving 14 bases between them. CDR3 amino acids: CASSGDSLGETQYF. CDR3 DNA sequence: TGTGCCAGCAGTGGCGACAGCTTAGGGGAGACCCAGTACTTC.

The gene calls are TRBV27 and TRBJ1-1; D is unresolved. V shed 2 bases and J shed 0 bases, with 4 bases lying between them. The length of the CDR3 is 13 residues. Per germline, CDR1 MNHEY and CDR2 SMNVEV (reference sequence). CDR3 coding DNA: TGTGCCAGCAGTTTAGGGTTGAACACTGAAGCTTTCTTT. Its protein product is CASSLGLNTEAFF.

V is TRBV6-4 and J is TRBJ2-3; TRBD2 matches 8 bases. This CDR3 comprises 16 residues. V lost 3 bases, J lost 4 bases, and 9 bases stayed unmatched. The germline V gene encodes CDR1 MRHNA and CDR2 SNTAGT. The chain's CDR3 is CASSDFPGGPSDTQYF. The CDR3 DNA reads as TGTGCCAGCAGTGATTTTCCGGGAGGGCCTTCAGATACGCAGTATTTT.

The rearrangement uses TRBV14 and TRBJ2-1, with D tentatively TRBD2 (5 bases). The V end lost 5 bases, the J end lost 6 bases, and 11 bases lay between the germline ends. This CDR3 comprises 13 residues. Germline CDR1 and CDR2: SGHDN and FVKESK. Here the CDR3 DNA reads TGTGCCAGCAGCATTGGCGGGCGCAATGAGCAGTTCTTC. Protein: CASSIGGRNEQFF. The entire variable domain, with the rest obtained from reference TRBV14 and TRBJ2-1, is as follows: EAGVTQFPSHSVIEKGQTVTLRCDPISGHDNLYWYRRVMGKEIKFLLHFVKESKQDESGMPNNRFLAERTGGTYSTLKVQPAELEDSGVYFCASSIGGRNEQFFGPGTRLTVL.

The rearrangement uses TRBV7-3 and TRBJ2-1; the match to TRBD2 covers 10 bases. Trimming cost V 5 bases and J 8 bases; bases outside gene matches: 9. The CDR3 has 15 amino acids. Looked up from germline, CDR1 is SGHTA and CDR2 is FQGTGA. The CDR3 sequence is CASSNAGTSADEQFF. The CDR3 region has the DNA TGTGCCAGCAGCAACGCCGGGACTAGCGCAGATGAGCAGTTCTTC.

The rearrangement links TRBV28 to TRBJ2-4, with unresolved D. V lost 2 bases to trimming and J lost 0 bases, with 8 bases between them. Germline V lookup: CDR1 MDHEN, CDR2 SYDVKM. The CDR3 loop spans 15 amino acids. The CDR3 here is CASSLVGRAKNIQYF. DNA of the CDR3: TGTGCCAGCAGTTTAGTAGGGCGAGCCAAAAACATTCAGTACTTC.

The J gene is TRBJ1-1, the V gene TRBV6-4; 8 bases map to TRBD1. The junction had 7 bases not matched to a gene; V was cut back by 6 bases and J by 4 bases. In germline, CDR1 is MRHNA, CDR2 SNTAGT. The CDR3 covers 14 residues. In DNA form, the CDR3 reads TGTGCCAGCAGGCCTGGGACAGGAGCCACTGAAGCTTTCTTT. Amino acids: CASRPGTGATEAFF.

This clone was picked up one time. This chain links TRBV6-5 with TRBJ1-1, with D tentatively TRBD1 (5 bases). CDR3 length: 12 amino acids. Germline loops: CDR1 MNHEY, CDR2 SVGAGI. Trimming took off 0 bases at V and 7 bases at J, with 6 bases between the two ends. The CDR3: CASSYSGLEAFF. The CDR3 coding sequence is TGTGCCAGCAGTTACTCGGGGCTTGAAGCTTTCTTT.

As concerns this clone: Other nucleotide sequences from this sample produce the same CDR3. The chain combines TRBV4-2 with TRBJ2-1; D possibly matches TRBD1 or TRBD2 (5 bases each). Germline CDR1 is LGHNA and CDR2 is YNFKEQ. Trimming removed 4 bases at V and 3 bases at J, with 13 bases between. The CDR3 totals 15 residues. The CDR3, as DNA: TGTGCCAGCAGCCGGACCCGGGACGACTACAATGAGCAGTTCTTC. Encoded protein: CASSRTRDDYNEQFF.

The chain couples TRBV6-9 to TRBJ1-5, with 8 bases matching TRBD1. Germline CDR1 is MNHGY and CDR2 is SVAAGI. The CDR3 has 20 amino acids. Trimming at V came to 3 bases and at J to 1 base, leaving 17 bases not matched to a gene. CDR3 residues: CASSYYRTGTQMGSNQPQHF. The CDR3 DNA reads as TGTGCCAGCAGTTACTACCGGACAGGGACACAAATGGGGAGCAATCAGCCCCAGCATTTT.

This sequence joins TRBV9 and TRBJ1-2, with TRBD1 as a possible D gene (6 bases). From germline, CDR1 is SGDLS and CDR2 YYNGEE. The CDR3 has 16 residues. V lost 0 bases and J lost 4, with 16 bases in between. The CDR3 sequence: CASSVDDSAGAYGYTF. The DNA for the CDR3 is TGTGCCAGCAGCGTAGACGACTCTGCGGGGGCCTATGGCTACACCTTC.

The chain combines TRBV5-4 with TRBJ2-7; 16 nucleotides align to TRBD2. CDR1 is SGHNT and CDR2 is YYREEE in the germline V gene (reference sequence). CDR3 length: 19 residues. Germline trimming cut 4 bases from V and 0 bases from J; bases unmatched to any gene: 10. CDR3: CASSPGTSGRDYFSYEQYF. In DNA, the CDR3 is TGTGCCAGCAGCCCGGGGACTAGCGGGAGGGATTACTTCTCCTACGAGCAGTACTTC.

The chain uses TRBV29-1 and TRBJ2-7; the match to TRBD2 covers 9 bases. V was pared by 7 bases and J by 0 bases, with 4 bases of the junction left unmatched. Germline CDR1 and CDR2: SQVTM and ANQGSEA. CDR3 length: 13 amino acids. The CDR3 nucleotides read TGCAGCGCGAGCGGGGGGAGCTCCTACGAGCAGTACTTC. Translated, it gives CSASGGSSYEQYF.

The chain uses TRBV4-2 and TRBJ2-3; D ambiguous. Looked up from germline, CDR1 is LGHNA and CDR2 is YNFKEQ. The CDR3 runs to 15 residues. V was trimmed by 4 bases and J by 2 bases, leaving 13 bases between them. The CDR3 loop reads CASSPEWRSTDTQYF. DNA of the CDR3: TGTGCCAGCAGCCCTGAATGGCGGTCCACAGATACGCAGTATTTT.

The rearrangement links TRBV28 to TRBJ2-6; no clear D. V shed 3 bases and J shed 1 base, with 1 base lying between them. Germline V gene lookup returns CDR1 MDHEN and CDR2 SYDVKM. The CDR3 totals 13 residues. The CDR3 DNA reads TGTGCCAGCAGTTTTTCTGGGGCCAACGTCCTGACTTTC. It specifies CASSFSGANVLTF. The full variable domain, with the rest looked up from reference TRBV28 and TRBJ2-6, is DVKVTQSSRYLVKRTGEKVFLECVQDMDHENMFWYRQDPGLGLRLIYFSYDVKMKEKGDIPEGYSVSREKKERFSLILESASTNQTSMYLCASSFSGANVLTFGAGSRLTVL.

The sample holds one count of this clone. CDR3: CASSYRPTGELFF. CDR3 nucleotides: TGTGCCAGCAGTTACCGGCCCACCGGGGAGCTGTTTTTT. This chain joins TRBV6-5 and TRBJ2-2; the D is unclear. The V gene lost 2 bases and the J gene lost 4 bases, with 5 bases spanning the gap. The length of the CDR3 is 13 residues. The germline CDR1 and CDR2 sequences are MNHEY and SVGAGI.

Only one count was recorded for this clone. The rearrangement joins TRBV16 to TRBJ1-1, with unresolved D. CDR3 size: 13 residues. V lost 2 bases and J lost 1, with 5 bases in between. The V gene's germline CDR1 is KGHSY and CDR2 FQNENV. In DNA, the CDR3 is TGTGCCAGCAGCCAAGGGCCGAACACTGAAGCTTTCTTT. Translating it yields CASSQGPNTEAFF.

J is TRBJ2-7 and V is TRBV6-5; D perhaps matches TRBD1 (6 bases). V gave up 0 bases and J gave up 6 bases, with 12 bases separating them. Per germline, CDR1 MNHEY and CDR2 SVGAGI. The CDR3 runs 14 residues. The CDR3 reads CASSYSKGVGEQYF. For the CDR3, the DNA is TGTGCCAGCAGTTACTCGAAGGGGGTGGGCGAGCAGTACTTC.

The chain is built from TRBV6-1 and TRBJ2-1; D gene uncertain. The CDR3 is 11 residues long. Germline lookup yields CDR1 MNHNS and CDR2 SASEGT. Trimming pared 4 bases from V and 6 bases from J, leaving 4 bases between. This CDR3 is CASSVGNEQFF. For the CDR3, the DNA is TGTGCCAGCAGTGTTGGCAATGAGCAGTTCTTC.

The chain couples TRBV4-1 to TRBJ2-5; D may be TRBD2 (5 bases). Trimming pared 3 bases from V and 7 bases from J, leaving 15 bases between. The V gene's germline CDR1 is MGHRA and CDR2 YSYEKL. The CDR3 covers 14 residues. CDR3 loop: CASSQVGLAMTQYF. The CDR3 region has the DNA TGCGCCAGCAGCCAGGTAGGACTCGCGATGACCCAGTACTTC.

The rearrangement uses TRBV7-2 and TRBJ2-7, with TRBD2 matching 11 bases. Germline V gene lookup returns CDR1 SGHTA and CDR2 FQGNSA. Trimming took 0 bases from V and 3 from J; bases not matched to a gene: 1. This CDR3 spans 15 amino acids. The CDR3 loop is CASSLALAGGYEQYF. The CDR3 DNA is TGTGCCAGCAGCTTAGCGCTAGCGGGAGGCTACGAGCAGTACTTC.

This clone is a singleton in its sample. The chain links TRBV4-2 to TRBJ2-2; 7 bases fit TRBD1. Germline V gives CDR1 LGHNA, CDR2 YNFKEQ. J was trimmed by 5 bases and V by 4 bases; bases with no gene match: 7. The CDR3 is 15 residues long. CDR3: CASSLATGETGELFF. The DNA of the CDR3 is TGTGCCAGCAGCCTAGCCACAGGGGAGACCGGGGAGCTGTTTTTT.

The chain uses TRBV5-1 and TRBJ2-3; 7 nucleotides match TRBD1. The CDR3 covers 14 residues. Germline-derived CDR1 and CDR2 are SGHRS and YFSETQ. J was trimmed by 6 bases and V by 0 bases; bases with no gene match: 4. The CDR3 reads CASSLVGGIDTQYF. The DNA for the CDR3 is TGCGCCAGCAGCTTGGTAGGGGGCATCGATACGCAGTATTTT.

V and J are TRBV7-2 and TRBJ1-1, with a possible D match to TRBD1 (5 bases). V was shortened by 5 bases and J by 10 bases, with 11 bases between the two germline ends. Per the germline V gene, CDR1 is SGHTA and CDR2 is FQGNSA. CDR3 length equals 11 residues. The DNA for the CDR3 is TGTGCCAGCAGCGTATGGGGGATAGCTTTCTTT. As protein: CASSVWGIAFF.

The J gene is TRBJ1-4, the V gene TRBV7-9, with D hard to call. Germline V CDR1 and CDR2: SEHNR, FQNEAQ (reference sequence). The CDR3 is 14 residues long. The ends were cut back, 2 bases at V and 3 bases at J, with 7 bases in the middle. Here the CDR3 DNA reads TGTGCCAGCAGCTTAATCGGGCCTAATGAAAAACTGTTTTTT. Translating it yields CASSLIGPNEKLFF.

The rearrangement uses TRBV4-3 and TRBJ2-7; TRBD1 aligns across 8 bases. CDR3 size: 15 residues. CDR1 is LGHNA and CDR2 is YSLEER in the germline V gene. After removal of 1 base from V and 3 bases from J, the junction contained 5 bases not matched to a gene. CDR3 sequence: CASSQGQGARYEQYF. DNA of the CDR3: TGCGCCAGCAGCCAAGGCCAGGGGGCCCGCTACGAGCAGTACTTC.

This clone was detected once. The V gene is TRBV6-5, the J gene TRBJ1-1, with D hard to call. Trimming cost V 0 bases and J 9 bases, with 8 bases left between them. The CDR3 has 12 amino acids. Germline V gives CDR1 MNHEY, CDR2 SVGAGI. This CDR3 is CASSYSGAKAFF. In DNA, the CDR3 is TGTGCCAGCAGTTACTCGGGCGCTAAAGCTTTCTTT.